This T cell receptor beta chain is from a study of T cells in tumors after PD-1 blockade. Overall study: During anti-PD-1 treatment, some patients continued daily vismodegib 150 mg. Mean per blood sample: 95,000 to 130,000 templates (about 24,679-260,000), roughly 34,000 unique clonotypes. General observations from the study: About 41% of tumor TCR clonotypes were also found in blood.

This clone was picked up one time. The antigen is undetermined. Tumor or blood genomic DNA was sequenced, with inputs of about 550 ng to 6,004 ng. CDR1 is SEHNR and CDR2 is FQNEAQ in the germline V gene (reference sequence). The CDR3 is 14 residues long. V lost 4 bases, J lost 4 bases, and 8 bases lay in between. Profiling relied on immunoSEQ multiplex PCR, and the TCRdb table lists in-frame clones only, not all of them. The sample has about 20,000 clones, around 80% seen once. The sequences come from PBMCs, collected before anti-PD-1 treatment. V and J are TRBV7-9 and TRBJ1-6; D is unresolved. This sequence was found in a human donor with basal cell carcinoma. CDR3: CASSSEQYNSPLHF. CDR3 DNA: TGTGCCAGCAGCTCTGAACAGTATAATTCACCCCTCCACTTT.